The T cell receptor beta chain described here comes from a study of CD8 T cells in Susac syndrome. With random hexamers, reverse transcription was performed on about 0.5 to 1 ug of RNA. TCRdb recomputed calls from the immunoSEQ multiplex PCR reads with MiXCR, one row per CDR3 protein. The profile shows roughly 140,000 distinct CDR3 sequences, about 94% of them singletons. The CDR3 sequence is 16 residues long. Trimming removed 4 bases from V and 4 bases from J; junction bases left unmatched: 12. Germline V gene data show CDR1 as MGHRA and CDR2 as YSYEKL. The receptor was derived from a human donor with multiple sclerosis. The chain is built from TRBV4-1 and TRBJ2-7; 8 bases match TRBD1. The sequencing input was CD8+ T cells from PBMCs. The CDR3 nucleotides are TGCGCCAGCAGCCTAAATCCGGCGGGACAGGATTACGAGCAGTACTTC. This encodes CASSLNPAGQDYEQYF.